These T cell receptor beta chains were read from a single sample in a study of blood T cell repertoires in COVID-19. Sequencing was performed with immunoSEQ multiplex PCR; in TCRdb, only in-frame clones are kept and a portion is missing. This repertoire shows under 110,000 clones, about 92% found once; its top ten account for approximately 5.4%. The specimen sequenced was peripheral blood. These receptors all stem from a man in his forties or fifties with active COVID-19. Each CDR3 is given with its conserved first and last residue. Fields, in order: V gene, J gene, clone size, D gene, CDR3 DNA, CDR3 protein. A D gene is named only where the DNA matches it firmly. A row's size may be missing; if present it is once, few, many or a size class.

V: TRBV6-5; J: TRBJ2-1; size: NA; D: NA; DNA: TGTGCCAGCAGTCTACCTCCCTACAATGAGCAGTTCTTC; CDR3: CASSLPPYNEQFF
V: TRBV7-9; J: TRBJ2-3; size: NA; D: NA; DNA: TGTGCCAGCAGCTTCGGACTGACGGCAGATACGCAGTATTTT; CDR3: CASSFGLTADTQYF
V: TRBV4-2; J: TRBJ1-5; size: NA; D: TRBD1; DNA: TGTGCCAGCAGCCAAGATCGGGGGGACAGGTACCCGCCCCAGCATTTT; CDR3: CASSQDRGDRYPPQHF
V: TRBV19; J: TRBJ1-1; size: NA; D: NA; DNA: TGTGCCAGTAGTATCCGAGGAGGAGACTCTGAAGCTTTCTTT; CDR3: CASSIRGGDSEAFF
V: TRBV7-2; J: TRBJ2-7; size: NA; D: NA; DNA: TGTGCCAGCAGCTCCTGGGTCGGGTTGGGCGAGCAGTACTTC; CDR3: CASSSWVGLGEQYF
V: TRBV5-1; J: TRBJ1-1; size: NA; D: NA; DNA: TGCGCCAGCAGCTTGTCCGGGGGGGCCACTGAAGCTTTCTTT; CDR3: CASSLSGGATEAFF
V: TRBV11-3; J: TRBJ2-1; size: NA; D: TRBD2; DNA: TGTGCCAGCAGCCCTACCGGGACTAGCGGGAGAAATGAGCAGTTCTTC; CDR3: CASSPTGTSGRNEQFF
V: TRBV10-3; J: TRBJ2-1; size: NA; D: TRBD2; DNA: TGTGCCATCAGTGAGATAGCGGGAGAGGCTGATGAGCAGTTCTTC; CDR3: CAISEIAGEADEQFF
V: TRBV19; J: TRBJ1-4; size: NA; D: TRBD1; DNA: TGTGCCAGTAGTACCCCTCGGGCAGGGGGTAATGAAAAACTGTTTTTT; CDR3: CASSTPRAGGNEKLFF
V: TRBV19; J: TRBJ1-5; size: once; D: TRBD1; DNA: TGTGCCAGTAGACGCAGCACAGGGGGTGTGGAGCCCCAGCATTTT; CDR3: CASRRSTGGVEPQHF
V: TRBV7-3; J: TRBJ2-5; size: NA; D: TRBD1; DNA: TGTGCCAGCAGCTTAGAGGGACAGCCCCAAGAGACCCAGTACTTC; CDR3: CASSLEGQPQETQYF
V: TRBV27; J: TRBJ2-5; size: NA; D: NA; DNA: TGTGCCAGCAGTCCCAGGACAAGGGAGACCCAGTACTTC; CDR3: CASSPRTRETQYF
V: TRBV27; J: TRBJ2-7; size: NA; D: TRBD2; DNA: TGTGCCAGCAGGCGGGGACTAGCGGGCTCCTACGAGCAGTACTTC; CDR3: CASRRGLAGSYEQYF
V: TRBV18; J: TRBJ2-5; size: NA; D: NA; DNA: TGTGCCAGCTCGAATCAGAAGCGAGAGACCCAGTACTTC; CDR3: CASSNQKRETQYF
V: TRBV21-1; J: TRBJ1-4; size: NA; D: NA; DNA: TGTGCCAGCAGCGCGCCCAGGGGTTTGAAGGAAAAACTGTTTTTT; CDR3: CASSAPRGLKEKLFF
V: TRBV7-2; J: TRBJ2-7; size: once; D: NA; DNA: TGTGCCAGCAGCGAGAGGGGGGGTAACAGGCCCTACGAGCAGTACTTC; CDR3: CASSERGGNRPYEQYF
V: TRBV4-1; J: TRBJ2-1; size: NA; D: NA; DNA: TGCGCCAGCAGCCAATATTTGGAGGGCTATGAGCAGTTCTTC; CDR3: CASSQYLEGYEQFF
V: TRBV28; J: TRBJ1-6; size: NA; D: NA; DNA: TGTGCCAGCAGTTTTTCGTCGACATTCTTGGGCTCACCCCTCCACTTT; CDR3: CASSFSSTFLGSPLHF
V: TRBV18; J: TRBJ2-1; size: NA; D: TRBD2; DNA: TGTGCCAGCTCACCTCCGGGACTAGCGGGAGGACAGGGAGATGAGCAGTTCTTC; CDR3: CASSPPGLAGGQGDEQFF
V: TRBV28; J: TRBJ2-5; size: NA; D: TRBD1; DNA: TGTGCCAGCCGTGGACAGGGTAATACCCAGGTCCAAGAGACCCAGTACTTC; CDR3: CASRGQGNTQVQETQYF
V: TRBV5-4; J: TRBJ1-5; size: NA; D: NA; DNA: TGTGCCAGCAGCTTGGGTCCTTCCGAGGATCAGCCCCAGCATTTT; CDR3: CASSLGPSEDQPQHF
V: TRBV6-5; J: TRBJ1-2; size: NA; D: TRBD1; DNA: TGTGCCAGCCACCAAGGAGGGGGCGTTAACTATGGCTACACCTTC; CDR3: CASHQGGGVNYGYTF
V: TRBV5-1; J: TRBJ2-1; size: NA; D: TRBD2; DNA: TGCGCCAGCAGCTGGGGACTAGCGGGCCACAATGAGCAGTTCTTC; CDR3: CASSWGLAGHNEQFF
V: TRBV2; J: TRBJ2-5; size: NA; D: NA; DNA: TGTGCCAGCAGTGACCGGCTTTCCCTTCTTCGAGCGGAGACCCAGTACTTC; CDR3: CASSDRLSLLRAETQYF
V: TRBV11-2; J: TRBJ2-1; size: NA; D: TRBD2; DNA: TGTGCCAGCAGCTTTACTAGCGGGAGCTACAATGAGCAGTTCTTC; CDR3: CASSFTSGSYNEQFF
V: TRBV5-1; J: TRBJ2-7; size: NA; D: TRBD1; DNA: TGCGCCAGCAGCTTGGGGGGACAGGGAGGCGAGCAGTACTTC; CDR3: CASSLGGQGGEQYF